This T cell receptor beta chain originates from a study of T cell responses to AZD1222 COVID-19 vaccine. The study's findings and limits: Spike as a whole was targeted by vaccine-associated CD4 TCRs, dominant at 160-218 and 743-854. Increased Spike-specific TCR breadth and depth were observed after two AZD1222 doses. Among those given AZD1222, only five or six were seropositive at baseline.

TCRdb's copy holds only in-frame clones and misses some; the assay was immunoSEQ multiplex PCR. This repertoire shows 95,000 to 150,000 clones, 80% to 90% found once; its top ten account for less than 2%. Germline V gives CDR1 ENHRY, CDR2 SYGVKD. This CDR3 is built from 13 residues. The V gene lost 10 bases and the J gene lost 4 bases, with 14 bases spanning the gap. Comment on this clone: Antigen: not known.

The material sequenced was peripheral blood, taken on day 0 of AZD1222 vaccination. This clonotype was sampled from an adult in good health. This chain connects TRBV10-3 to TRBJ1-5; D gene uncertain. The CDR3 loop reads CATRGGPNQPQHF. In DNA, the CDR3 is TGTGCCACCCGGGGTGGGCCTAATCAGCCCCAGCATTTT.